This T cell receptor beta chain was found in a study of cytomegalovirus exposure and HLA in healthy donors. Points from the study as a whole: Available immune exposure information was restricted to CMV serostatus only.

With 60 Vbeta and 13 Jbeta primers, the PCR was carried out. This table comes from immunoSEQ multiplex PCR, and its TCRdb copy is limited to in-frame clones, with some not included. Of around 160,000 clones listed, 60% to 85% are singletons. As concerns this clone: The antigen remains undetermined.

Germline V CDR1 and CDR2: MDHEN, SYDVKM. The CDR3 runs 15 residues. The V and J ends lost 1 base and 3 bases respectively, with 13 bases between them. The sequenced material came from PBMCs. The source of this sequence is a middle-aged man in good health and CMV-seropositive. The chain joins TRBV28 to TRBJ2-7; D remains unclear. The chain's CDR3 is CASSLLASGDYEQYF. In DNA form, the CDR3 reads TGTGCCAGCAGTTTATTGGCCTCCGGAGACTACGAGCAGTACTTC.